This paragraph reports one T cell receptor (beta chain). Study processing details: Estimates of nucleated cell counts were drawn from the amplification of reference gene primers. Sequenced by immunoSEQ multiplex PCR; TCRdb stores in-frame clones only, minus some. Clone size and V and J calls were adopted from that table, with D and trimming inferred from the DNA. The repertoire consists of 88,000 or so clones, with 89% occurring once and the leading ten covering approximately 2.2%. The data were obtained in a study of blood T cell repertoires in COVID-19. In the study overall: COVID-19 samples from acute and convalescent phases originated in the United States, Italy and Spain. PBMCs, B-cell-depleted T cells, or T cells provided the cDNA or gDNA that made up the material.

Sequencing input: peripheral blood. The source is a man aged 45-65 years with acute or convalescent COVID-19.

The CDR3 DNA is TGTGCCAGCAGTCCATTGGAGAGGACAGTCTACGAGCAGTACTTC. It encodes CASSPLERTVYEQYF. The chain joins TRBV28 to TRBJ2-7; D is perhaps TRBD1 (6 bases). From germline, CDR1 is MDHEN and CDR2 SYDVKM. The CDR3 runs to 15 residues. Deletions cut 5 bases from V and 3 bases from J, with 17 bases between.